Listed below are T cell receptor beta chains from one sample, sequenced in a study of CD8 T cells in Susac syndrome. TCRdb independently ran MiXCR on the immunoSEQ multiplex PCR reads; one entry per CDR3 protein. The sample has approximately 270,000 distinct CDR3 sequences, just over 90% seen once. Material for sequencing was CD4+ T cells from PBMCs. These receptors were taken from a human donor with multiple sclerosis. Both conserved end residues are trimmed from each CDR3. The order of the fields is V gene, J gene, CDR3 protein.

V gene: TRBV3-1
J gene: TRBJ2-1
CDR3 protein: ASSPGQGPDEQF

V gene: TRBV6-4
J gene: TRBJ2-4
CDR3 protein: ASNDQDAKNIQY

V gene: TRBV19
J gene: TRBJ1-2
CDR3 protein: ASSPRQGGGYT

V gene: TRBV21-1
J gene: TRBJ2-7
CDR3 protein: ASYAGCTTKQY

V gene: TRBV7-2
J gene: TRBJ2-1
CDR3 protein: ASSFEGTKHNEQF

V gene: TRBV9
J gene: TRBJ1-6
CDR3 protein: ASSPTGRGNSPLH

V gene: TRBV9
J gene: TRBJ2-3
CDR3 protein: ASSVDGQGADTQY

V gene: TRBV24-1
J gene: TRBJ2-2
CDR3 protein: ATSDLSGHLSTGELF

V gene: TRBV6-5
J gene: TRBJ1-1
CDR3 protein: ASSYSDLTGTNTEAF

V gene: TRBV6-1
J gene: TRBJ1-2
CDR3 protein: ASSPQGRPGFYGYT

V gene: TRBV20-1
J gene: TRBJ1-1
CDR3 protein: SARAPPESRDRVWNTEAF

V gene: TRBV9
J gene: TRBJ1-1
CDR3 protein: ASSVAPGPYTEAF

V gene: TRBV5-1
J gene: TRBJ2-5
CDR3 protein: ASSLEGLYQETQY

V gene: TRBV7-6
J gene: TRBJ2-7
CDR3 protein: ASSPIQGPLNLYEQY

V gene: TRBV20-1
J gene: TRBJ2-5
CDR3 protein: SARPPTGKTQY

V gene: TRBV5-1
J gene: TRBJ2-6
CDR3 protein: ASSFPTSGANVLT

V gene: TRBV28
J gene: TRBJ1-2
CDR3 protein: ASSFLFGTGGYGYT

V gene: TRBV11-2
J gene: TRBJ2-3
CDR3 protein: ASSPGSGGQRRTDTQY

V gene: TRBV6-5
J gene: TRBJ1-2
CDR3 protein: ASRTGTGVGYT

V gene: TRBV13
J gene: TRBJ2-2
CDR3 protein: ASSRLGDTNTGELF

V gene: TRBV5-1
J gene: TRBJ1-4
CDR3 protein: ASRQGTNEKLF

V gene: TRBV6-5
J gene: TRBJ2-7
CDR3 protein: ASSSLLAGRDEQY

V gene: TRBV6-5
J gene: TRBJ2-3
CDR3 protein: ASRSTGAADTQY

V gene: TRBV9
J gene: TRBJ1-6
CDR3 protein: ASSVGDYNSPLH

V gene: TRBV28
J gene: TRBJ1-2
CDR3 protein: ASTSPETGPYGYT

V gene: TRBV3-1
J gene: TRBJ2-1
CDR3 protein: ASSRNDEQF

V gene: TRBV3-1
J gene: TRBJ2-1
CDR3 protein: ASSAIHFTGRDNEQF

V gene: TRBV29-1
J gene: TRBJ2-2
CDR3 protein: SAAQTGELF

V gene: TRBV30
J gene: TRBJ2-2
CDR3 protein: AWTTGGSSGELF

V gene: TRBV5-6
J gene: TRBJ2-7
CDR3 protein: ASSFKVGVGVYEQY

V gene: TRBV29-1
J gene: TRBJ1-1
CDR3 protein: SAGFGLNTEAF

V gene: TRBV20-1
J gene: TRBJ1-1
CDR3 protein: SARGDFGTEAF

V gene: TRBV15
J gene: TRBJ1-2
CDR3 protein: ATSRDRGTGGGYGYT

V gene: TRBV7-6
J gene: TRBJ2-5
CDR3 protein: ASSSGQQETQY

V gene: TRBV18
J gene: TRBJ2-7
CDR3 protein: ASSPLRSSEQY

V gene: TRBV5-5
J gene: TRBJ1-5
CDR3 protein: ASSLEELRNQPQH

V gene: TRBV7-3
J gene: TRBJ2-1
CDR3 protein: ASSLRSGPEQF

V gene: TRBV12-3/TRBV12-4
J gene: TRBJ2-1
CDR3 protein: ASSFEGGYNEQF

V gene: TRBV5-6
J gene: TRBJ1-4
CDR3 protein: ASSSSATNEKLF

V gene: TRBV27
J gene: TRBJ2-7
CDR3 protein: ASSSDRDCEQY

V gene: TRBV27
J gene: TRBJ2-7
CDR3 protein: ASSALMSGEQY